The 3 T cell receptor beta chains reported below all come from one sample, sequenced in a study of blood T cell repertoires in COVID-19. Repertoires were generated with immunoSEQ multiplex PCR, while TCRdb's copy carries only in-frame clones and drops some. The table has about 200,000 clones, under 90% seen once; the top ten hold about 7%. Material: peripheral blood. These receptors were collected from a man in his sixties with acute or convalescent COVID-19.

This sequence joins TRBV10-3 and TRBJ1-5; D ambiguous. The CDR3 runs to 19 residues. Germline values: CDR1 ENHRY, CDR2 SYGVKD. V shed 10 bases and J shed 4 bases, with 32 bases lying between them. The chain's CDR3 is CARLLRPSRSPAGNQPQHF. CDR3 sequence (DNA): TGTGCCAGGCTGCTCCGGCCCAGCCGGTCCCCCGCGGGTAATCAGCCCCAGCATTTT.

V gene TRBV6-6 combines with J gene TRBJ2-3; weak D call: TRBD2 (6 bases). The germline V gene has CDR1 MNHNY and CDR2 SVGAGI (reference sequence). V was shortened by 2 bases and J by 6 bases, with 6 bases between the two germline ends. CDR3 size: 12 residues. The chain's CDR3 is CASSYSGDTQYF. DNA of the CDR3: TGTGCCAGCAGTTACAGCGGGGATACGCAGTATTTT.

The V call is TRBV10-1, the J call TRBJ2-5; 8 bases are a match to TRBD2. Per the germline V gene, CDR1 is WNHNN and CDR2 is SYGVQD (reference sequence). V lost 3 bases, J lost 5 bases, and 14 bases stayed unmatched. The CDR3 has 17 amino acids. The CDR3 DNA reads TGCGCCAGCAGTGATCGTCGAGCGGGAGTAAGAGGGGAGACCCAGTACTTC. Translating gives CASSDRRAGVRGETQYF.